What follows are 4 T cell receptor beta chains derived from one specimen sequenced in a study of blood T cell repertoires in COVID-19. The data were produced by immunoSEQ multiplex PCR, yet TCRdb's version contains in-frame clones alone and is incomplete. There are hundreds of thousands of clones in the sample; 85% to 90% occur only once, and about 1.3% lies in the top ten. Sequenced: PBMCs or T cells enriched from blood (not recorded which). The receptors stem from a man younger than 40 who had recovered from COVID-19.

The CDR3 here is CASSSGGDNYGYTF. CDR3 coding DNA: TGTGCCAGCAGCTCCGGAGGGGATAACTATGGCTACACCTTC. This chain links TRBV7-9 with TRBJ1-2, with D possibly matching TRBD1 (5 bases). V was cut by 4 bases and J by 1 base, with 10 bases left in between. CDR1 and CDR2 from the germline V gene are SEHNR and FQNEAQ (reference sequence). This CDR3 spans 14 amino acids.

CDR3 loop: CSASSTGDEQYF. Written as DNA, the CDR3 is TGCAGTGCTAGTTCGACAGGGGACGAGCAGTACTTC. The chain combines TRBV20-1 with TRBJ2-7; 8 bases fit TRBD1. This CDR3 spans 12 amino acids. V shed 3 bases, J shed 5 bases, and the junction held 3 bases outside the gene matches. Looked up from germline, CDR1 is DFQATT and CDR2 is SNEGSKA (reference sequence).

This chain connects TRBV7-2 to TRBJ1-5; D gene ambiguous. With 0 bases removed from V and 0 bases from J, the gap between germline ends came to 12 bases. The V gene's germline CDR1 is SGHTA and CDR2 FQGNSA. CDR3 length equals 17 residues. CDR3 protein: CASSLAPTGYSNQPQHF. CDR3 in DNA: TGTGCCAGCAGCTTAGCACCGACGGGATATAGCAATCAGCCCCAGCATTTT. Looking up the rest from reference TRBV7-2 and TRBJ1-5 gives the full variable domain: GAGVSQSPSNKVTEKGKDVELRCDPISGHTALYWYRQSLGQGLEFLIYFQGNSAPDKSGLPSDRFSAERTGGSVSTLTIQRTQQEDSAVYLCASSLAPTGYSNQPQHFGDGTRLSIL.

The chain couples TRBV12-3 or TRBV12-4 to TRBJ1-4, with 9 bases aligning to TRBD1. V shed 4 bases, J shed 8 bases, and the junction held 2 bases outside the gene matches. The CDR3 is 13 amino acids. The CDR3 loop reads CASSSGTGEKLFF. As DNA, the CDR3 is TGTGCCAGCAGTTCCGGGACAGGGGAAAAACTGTTTTTT.